This section outlines one TCR beta chain sequence together with its context. What it recognizes is unknown. Naive cells were sorted as CD45RO-, CCR7+, CD27+ and CD95-. This sample was included in a study of CXCR3-negative and CXCR3-positive naive CD8 T cells. Across the whole study: Cumulative TRB read yield was around 150 million, averaging about 1.5 +/- 0.3 million per library.

All TRB cDNA libraries came from 5' RACE performed with UMI labels. Reanalyzing the 5' RACE reads, TCRdb keeps one entry per CDR3 protein, without DNA. The sample holds around 60,000 distinct CDR3 sequences. The germline gives CDR1 SGHVS, CDR2 FQNEAQ. The CDR3 length is 11 residues. The study, taken as a whole, reports: Naive cells, whether CXCR3-negative or CXCR3-positive, had similar TRBV-TRBJ usage, while memory cells differed. TRB CDR3 hydrophobicity was greater in CXCR3-positive naive cells than in CXCR3-negative naive cells. The study inferred TCR strength from TRB CDR3 properties and found comparable surface CD5 between naive subsets.

The sequencing input was naive CXCR3+ CD8+ T cells from blood. The subset was: CD45RO-CCR7+CD27+CD95- naive CD8+ T cells expressing CXCR3 (TNR3+). The J gene is TRBJ2-1, the V gene TRBV7-8. This TCR was recovered from a human donor in good health. Some clones in this sample may be carry-over from other donors' samples. The CDR3 sequence: CASSLSGEQFF.